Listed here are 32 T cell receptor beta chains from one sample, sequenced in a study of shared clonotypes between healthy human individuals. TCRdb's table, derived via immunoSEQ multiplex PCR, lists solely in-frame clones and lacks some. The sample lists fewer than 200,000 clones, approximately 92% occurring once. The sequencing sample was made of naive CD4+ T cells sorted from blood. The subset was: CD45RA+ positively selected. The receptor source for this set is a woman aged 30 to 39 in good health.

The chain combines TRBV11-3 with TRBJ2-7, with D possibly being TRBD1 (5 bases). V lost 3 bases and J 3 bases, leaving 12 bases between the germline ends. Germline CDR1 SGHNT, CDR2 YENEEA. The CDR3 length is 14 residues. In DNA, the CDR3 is TGTGCCAGCAGCTTTGCCAGGGAATACTACGAGCAGTACTTC. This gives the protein CASSFAREYYEQYF.

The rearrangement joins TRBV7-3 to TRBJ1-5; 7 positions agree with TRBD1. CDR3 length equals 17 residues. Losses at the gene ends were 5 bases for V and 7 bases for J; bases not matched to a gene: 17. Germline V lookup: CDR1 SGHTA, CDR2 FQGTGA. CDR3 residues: CASSQPTNDRARQPQHF. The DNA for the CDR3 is TGTGCCAGCAGCCAGCCTACTAACGACAGGGCGCGACAGCCCCAGCATTTT.

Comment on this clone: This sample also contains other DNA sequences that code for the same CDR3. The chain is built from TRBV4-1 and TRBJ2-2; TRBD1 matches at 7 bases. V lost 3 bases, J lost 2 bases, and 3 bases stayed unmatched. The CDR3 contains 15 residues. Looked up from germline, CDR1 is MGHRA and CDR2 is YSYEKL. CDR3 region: CASSQAGGNTGELFF. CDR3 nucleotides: TGCGCCAGCAGCCAGGCAGGGGGAAACACCGGGGAGCTGTTTTTT.

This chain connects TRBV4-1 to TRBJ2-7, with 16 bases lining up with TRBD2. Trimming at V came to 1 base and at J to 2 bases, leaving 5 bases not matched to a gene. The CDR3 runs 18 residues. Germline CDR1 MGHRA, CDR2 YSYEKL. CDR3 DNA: TGCGCCAGCAGCCAAGGGGGACTAGCGGGAGGGCTCCCCTACGAGCAGTACTTC. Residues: CASSQGGLAGGLPYEQYF.

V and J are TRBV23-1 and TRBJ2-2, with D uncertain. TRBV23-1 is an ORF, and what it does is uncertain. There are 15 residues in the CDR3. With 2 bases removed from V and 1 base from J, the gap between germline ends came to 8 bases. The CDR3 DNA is TGCGCCAGCAGTCAAATCCTCTTGAACACCGGGGAGCTGTTTTTT. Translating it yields CASSQILLNTGELFF.

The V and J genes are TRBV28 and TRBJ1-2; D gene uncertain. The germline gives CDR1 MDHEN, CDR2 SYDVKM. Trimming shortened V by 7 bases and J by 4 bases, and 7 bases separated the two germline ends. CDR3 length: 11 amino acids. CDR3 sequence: CASMVAYGYTF. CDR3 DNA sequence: TGTGCCAGCATGGTGGCCTATGGCTACACCTTC.

CDR3 residues: CASSWVTGVSYEQYF. CDR3 bases: TGCGCCAGCAGCTGGGTGACAGGGGTCTCCTACGAGCAGTACTTC. The chain couples TRBV5-1 to TRBJ2-7; 8 bases line up with TRBD1. Trimming removed 3 bases from V and 0 bases from J; junction bases left unmatched: 5. CDR3 size: 15 residues. Germline assignment: CDR1 SGHRS and CDR2 YFSETQ.

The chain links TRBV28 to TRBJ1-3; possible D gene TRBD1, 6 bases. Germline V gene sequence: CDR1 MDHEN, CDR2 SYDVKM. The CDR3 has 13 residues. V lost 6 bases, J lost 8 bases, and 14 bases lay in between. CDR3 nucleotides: TGTGCCAGCAGGGGGGCGGAGGGTGACACCATATATTTT. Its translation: CASRGAEGDTIYF.

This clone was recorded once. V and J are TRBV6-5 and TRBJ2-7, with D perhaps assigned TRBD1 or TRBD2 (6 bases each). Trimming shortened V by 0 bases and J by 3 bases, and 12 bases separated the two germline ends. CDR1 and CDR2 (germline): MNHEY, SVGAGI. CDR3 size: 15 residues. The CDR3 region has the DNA TGTGCCAGCAGTTACTCGTACAGGGAGGTCTACGAGCAGTACTTC. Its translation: CASSYSYREVYEQYF.

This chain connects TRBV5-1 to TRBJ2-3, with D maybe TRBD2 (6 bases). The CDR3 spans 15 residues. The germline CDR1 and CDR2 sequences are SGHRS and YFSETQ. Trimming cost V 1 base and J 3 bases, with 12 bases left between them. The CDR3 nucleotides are TGCGCCAGCAGCTTGTTCGGGAGAACTACAGATACGCAGTATTTT. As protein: CASSLFGRTTDTQYF.

The DNA of the CDR3 is TGCGCCAGCAGCTCTGGACAGGGTTGGACCTACAATGAGCAGTTCTTC. This encodes CASSSGQGWTYNEQFF. This chain links TRBV5-1 with TRBJ2-1; TRBD1 aligns across 8 bases. Trimming removed 3 bases from V and 2 bases from J; junction bases left unmatched: 7. CDR1 is SGHRS, CDR2 YFSETQ, per germline. CDR3 length: 16 amino acids.

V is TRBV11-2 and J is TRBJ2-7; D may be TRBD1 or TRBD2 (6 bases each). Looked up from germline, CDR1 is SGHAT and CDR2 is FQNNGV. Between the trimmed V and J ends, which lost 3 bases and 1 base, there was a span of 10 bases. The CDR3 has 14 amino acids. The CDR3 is CASSFGGRSYEQYF. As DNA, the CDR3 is TGTGCCAGCAGCTTCGGGGGCCGGTCCTACGAGCAGTACTTC.

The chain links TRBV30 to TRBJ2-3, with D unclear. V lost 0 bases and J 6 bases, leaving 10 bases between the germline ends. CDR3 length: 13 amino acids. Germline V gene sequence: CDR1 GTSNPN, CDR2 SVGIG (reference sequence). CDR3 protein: CAWSVSVLDTQYF. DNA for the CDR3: TGTGCCTGGAGTGTAAGTGTTCTGGATACGCAGTATTTT.

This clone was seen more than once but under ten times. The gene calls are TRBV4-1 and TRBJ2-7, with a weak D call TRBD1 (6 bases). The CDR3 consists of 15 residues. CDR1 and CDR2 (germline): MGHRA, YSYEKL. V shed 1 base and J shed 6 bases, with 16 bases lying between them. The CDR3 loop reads CASSQVQGSLGEQYF. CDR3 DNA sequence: TGCGCCAGCAGCCAAGTACAGGGTTCGTTGGGCGAGCAGTACTTC.

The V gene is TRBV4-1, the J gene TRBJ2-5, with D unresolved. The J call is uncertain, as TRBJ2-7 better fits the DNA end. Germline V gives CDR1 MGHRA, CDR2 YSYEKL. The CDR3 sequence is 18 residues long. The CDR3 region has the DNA TGCGCCAGCAGCCAAGGCCCCTCGGAAGGCGGTAGCTACTACGAGCAGTACTTC. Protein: CASSQGPSEGGSYYEQYF.

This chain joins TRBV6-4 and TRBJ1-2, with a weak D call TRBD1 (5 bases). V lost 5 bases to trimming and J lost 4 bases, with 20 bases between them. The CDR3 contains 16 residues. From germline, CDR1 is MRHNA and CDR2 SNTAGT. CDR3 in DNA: TGTGCCAGCAGTATCGGGGCACACGGAAAGACCTATGGCTACACCTTC. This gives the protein CASSIGAHGKTYGYTF.

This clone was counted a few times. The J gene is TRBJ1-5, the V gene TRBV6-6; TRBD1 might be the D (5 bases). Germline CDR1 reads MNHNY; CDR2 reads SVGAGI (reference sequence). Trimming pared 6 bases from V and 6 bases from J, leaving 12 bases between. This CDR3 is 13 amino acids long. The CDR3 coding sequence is TGTGCCAGCAGCCGGGGGGTTGGTCAGCCCCAGCATTTT. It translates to CASSRGVGQPQHF.

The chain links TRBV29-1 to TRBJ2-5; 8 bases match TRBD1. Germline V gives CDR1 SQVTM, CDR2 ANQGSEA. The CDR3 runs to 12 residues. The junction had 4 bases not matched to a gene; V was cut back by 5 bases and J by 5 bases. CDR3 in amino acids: CSVSGGSETQYF. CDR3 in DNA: TGCAGCGTTTCAGGGGGCTCGGAGACCCAGTACTTC.

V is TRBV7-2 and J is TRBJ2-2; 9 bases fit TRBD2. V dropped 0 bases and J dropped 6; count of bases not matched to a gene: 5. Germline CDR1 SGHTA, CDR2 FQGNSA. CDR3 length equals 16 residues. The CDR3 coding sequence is TGTGCCAGCAGCTTAGCGGGTAGCGGGAGAGCCGGGGAGCTGTTTTTT. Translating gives CASSLAGSGRAGELFF.

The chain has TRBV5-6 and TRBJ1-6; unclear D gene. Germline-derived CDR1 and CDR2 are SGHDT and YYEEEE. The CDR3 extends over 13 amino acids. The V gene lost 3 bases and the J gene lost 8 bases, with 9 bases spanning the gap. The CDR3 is CASSSGRDSPLHF. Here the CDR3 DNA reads TGTGCCAGCAGCTCCGGGAGAGATTCACCCCTCCACTTT.

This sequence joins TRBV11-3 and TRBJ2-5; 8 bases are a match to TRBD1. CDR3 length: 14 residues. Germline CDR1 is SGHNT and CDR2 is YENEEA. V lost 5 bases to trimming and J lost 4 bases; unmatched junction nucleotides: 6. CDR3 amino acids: CASSRQGAGETQYF. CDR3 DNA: TGTGCCAGCAGCCGTCAGGGGGCGGGAGAGACCCAGTACTTC. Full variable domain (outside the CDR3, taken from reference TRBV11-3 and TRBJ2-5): EAGVVQSPRYKIIEKKQPVAFWCNPISGHNTLYWYLQNLGQGPELLIRYENEEAVDDSQLPKDRFSAERLKGVDSTLKIQPAELGDSAVYLCASSRQGAGETQYFGPGTRLLVL.

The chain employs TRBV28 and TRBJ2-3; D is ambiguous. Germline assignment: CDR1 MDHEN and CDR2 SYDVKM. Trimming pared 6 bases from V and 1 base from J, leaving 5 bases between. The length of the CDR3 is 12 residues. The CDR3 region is CASRVRTDTQYF. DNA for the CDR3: TGTGCCAGCAGAGTCCGCACAGATACGCAGTATTTT. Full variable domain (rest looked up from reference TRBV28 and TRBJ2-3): DVKVTQSSRYLVKRTGEKVFLECVQDMDHENMFWYRQDPGLGLRLIYFSYDVKMKEKGDIPEGYSVSREKKERFSLILESASTNQTSMYLCASRVRTDTQYFGPGTRLTVL.

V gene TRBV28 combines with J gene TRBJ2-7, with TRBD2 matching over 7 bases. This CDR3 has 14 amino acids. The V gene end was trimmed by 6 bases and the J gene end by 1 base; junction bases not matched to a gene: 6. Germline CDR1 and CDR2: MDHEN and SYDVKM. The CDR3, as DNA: TGTGCCAGCAGGCCGGGACTACCATCCTACGAGCAGTACTTC. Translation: CASRPGLPSYEQYF.

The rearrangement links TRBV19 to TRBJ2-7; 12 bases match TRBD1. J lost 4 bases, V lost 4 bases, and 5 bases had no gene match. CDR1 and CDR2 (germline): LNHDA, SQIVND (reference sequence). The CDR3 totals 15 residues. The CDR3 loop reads CASSTGTGGGYEQYF. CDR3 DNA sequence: TGTGCCAGTAGTACCGGGACAGGGGGCGGGTACGAGCAGTACTTC.

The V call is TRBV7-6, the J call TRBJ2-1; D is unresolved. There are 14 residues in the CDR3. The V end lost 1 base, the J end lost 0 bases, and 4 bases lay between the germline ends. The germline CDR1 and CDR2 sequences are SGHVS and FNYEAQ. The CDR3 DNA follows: TGTGCCAGCAGCTTAGTAAACTCCTACAATGAGCAGTTCTTC. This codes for CASSLVNSYNEQFF.

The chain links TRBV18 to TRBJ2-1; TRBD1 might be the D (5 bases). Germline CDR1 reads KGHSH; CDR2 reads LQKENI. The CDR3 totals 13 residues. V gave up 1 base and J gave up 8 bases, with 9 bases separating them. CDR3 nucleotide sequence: TGTGCCAGCTCACCACAGGGGCAGTATGAGCAGTTCTTC. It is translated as CASSPQGQYEQFF.

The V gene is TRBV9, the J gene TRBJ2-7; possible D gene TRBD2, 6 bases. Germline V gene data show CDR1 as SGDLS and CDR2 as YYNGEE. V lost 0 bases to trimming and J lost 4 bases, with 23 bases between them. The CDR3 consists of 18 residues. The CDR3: CASSVEAGGLLGSYEQYF. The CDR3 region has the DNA TGTGCCAGCAGCGTAGAAGCTGGGGGGTTGCTGGGTTCTTACGAGCAGTACTTC.

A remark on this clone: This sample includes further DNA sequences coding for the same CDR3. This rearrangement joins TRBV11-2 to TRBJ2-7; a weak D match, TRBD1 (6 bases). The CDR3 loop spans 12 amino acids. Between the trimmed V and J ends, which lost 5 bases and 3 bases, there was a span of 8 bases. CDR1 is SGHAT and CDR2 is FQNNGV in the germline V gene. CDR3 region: CASSPQGYEQYF. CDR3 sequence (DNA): TGTGCCAGCAGCCCACAGGGCTACGAGCAGTACTTC.

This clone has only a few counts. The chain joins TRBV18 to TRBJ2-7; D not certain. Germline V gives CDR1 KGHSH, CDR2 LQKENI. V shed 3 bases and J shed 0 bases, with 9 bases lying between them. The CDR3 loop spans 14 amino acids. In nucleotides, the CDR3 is TGTGCCAGCTCACCGGTTGATAGCTCCTACGAGCAGTACTTC. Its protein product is CASSPVDSSYEQYF.

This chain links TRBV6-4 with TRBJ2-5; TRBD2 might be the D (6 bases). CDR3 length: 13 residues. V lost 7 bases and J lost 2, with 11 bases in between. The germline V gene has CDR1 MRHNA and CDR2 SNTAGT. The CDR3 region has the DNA TGTGCCAGCAACTGGAGGGTTCAAGAGACCCAGTACTTC. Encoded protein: CASNWRVQETQYF.

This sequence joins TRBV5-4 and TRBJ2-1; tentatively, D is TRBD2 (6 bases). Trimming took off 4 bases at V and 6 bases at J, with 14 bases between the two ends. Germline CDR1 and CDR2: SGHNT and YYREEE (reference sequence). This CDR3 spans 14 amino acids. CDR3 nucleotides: TGTGCCAGCAGCCTACGGTCGGGGGTCAATGAGCAGTTCTTC. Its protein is CASSLRSGVNEQFF.

The CDR3 DNA reads TGTGCCAGTAGCCCGACAACTAGCGGGGTGTACAATGAGCAGTTCTTC. Translating it yields CASSPTTSGVYNEQFF. The chain employs TRBV19 and TRBJ2-1; 10 bases are shared with TRBD2. The ends lost 6 bases at V and 4 bases at J; junction bases unmatched: 9. The CDR3 length is 16 residues. The germline CDR1 and CDR2 sequences are LNHDA and SQIVND (reference sequence).